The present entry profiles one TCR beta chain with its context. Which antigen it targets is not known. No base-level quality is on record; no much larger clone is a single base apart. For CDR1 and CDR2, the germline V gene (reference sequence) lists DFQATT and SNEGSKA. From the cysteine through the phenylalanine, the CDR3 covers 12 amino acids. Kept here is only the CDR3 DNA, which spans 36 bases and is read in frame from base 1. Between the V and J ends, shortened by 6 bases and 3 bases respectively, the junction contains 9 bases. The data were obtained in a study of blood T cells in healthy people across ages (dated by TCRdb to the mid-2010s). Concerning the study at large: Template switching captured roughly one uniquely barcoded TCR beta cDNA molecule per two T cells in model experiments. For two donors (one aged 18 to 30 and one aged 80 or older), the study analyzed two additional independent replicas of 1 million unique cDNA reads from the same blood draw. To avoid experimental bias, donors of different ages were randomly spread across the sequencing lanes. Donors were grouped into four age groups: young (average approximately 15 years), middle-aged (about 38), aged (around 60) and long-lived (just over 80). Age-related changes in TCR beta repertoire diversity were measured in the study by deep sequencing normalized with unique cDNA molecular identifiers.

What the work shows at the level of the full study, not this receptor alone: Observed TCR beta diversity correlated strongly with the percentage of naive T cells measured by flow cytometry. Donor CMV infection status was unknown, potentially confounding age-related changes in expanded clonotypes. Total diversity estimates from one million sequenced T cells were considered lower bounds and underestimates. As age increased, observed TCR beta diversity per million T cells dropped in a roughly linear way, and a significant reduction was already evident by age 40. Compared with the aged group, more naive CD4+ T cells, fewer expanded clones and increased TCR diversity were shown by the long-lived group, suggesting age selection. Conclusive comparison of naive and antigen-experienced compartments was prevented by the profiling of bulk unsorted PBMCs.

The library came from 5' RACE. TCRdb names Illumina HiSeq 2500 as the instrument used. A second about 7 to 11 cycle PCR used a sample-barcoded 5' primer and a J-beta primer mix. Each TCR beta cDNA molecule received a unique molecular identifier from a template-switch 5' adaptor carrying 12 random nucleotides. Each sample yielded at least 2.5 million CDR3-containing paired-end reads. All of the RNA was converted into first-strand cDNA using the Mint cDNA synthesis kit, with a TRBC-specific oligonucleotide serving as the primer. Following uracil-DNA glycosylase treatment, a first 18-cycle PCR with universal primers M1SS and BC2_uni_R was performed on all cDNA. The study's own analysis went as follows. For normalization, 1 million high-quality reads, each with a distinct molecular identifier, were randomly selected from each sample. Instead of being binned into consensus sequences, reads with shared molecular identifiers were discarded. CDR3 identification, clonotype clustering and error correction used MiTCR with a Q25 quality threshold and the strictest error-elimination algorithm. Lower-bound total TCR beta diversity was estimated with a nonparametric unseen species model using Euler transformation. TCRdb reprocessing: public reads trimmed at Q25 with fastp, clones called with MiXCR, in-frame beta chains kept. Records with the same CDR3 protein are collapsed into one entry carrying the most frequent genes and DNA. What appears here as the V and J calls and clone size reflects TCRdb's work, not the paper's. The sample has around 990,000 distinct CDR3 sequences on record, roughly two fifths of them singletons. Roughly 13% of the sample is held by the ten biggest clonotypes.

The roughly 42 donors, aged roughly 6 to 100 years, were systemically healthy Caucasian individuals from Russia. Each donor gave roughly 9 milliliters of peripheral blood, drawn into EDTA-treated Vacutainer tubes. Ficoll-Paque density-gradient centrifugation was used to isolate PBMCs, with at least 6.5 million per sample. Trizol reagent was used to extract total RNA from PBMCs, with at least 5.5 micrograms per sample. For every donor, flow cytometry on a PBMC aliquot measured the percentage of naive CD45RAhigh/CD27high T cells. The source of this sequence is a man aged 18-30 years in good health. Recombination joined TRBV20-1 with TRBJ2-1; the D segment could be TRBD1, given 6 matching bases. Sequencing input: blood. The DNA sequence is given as TGCAGTGCAACAGGGTTCTACAATGAGCAGTTCTTC. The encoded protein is CSATGFYNEQFF.